This entry lists 22 T cell receptor beta chains sequenced from one sample in a study of PD-1 blockade in classical Hodgkin lymphoma. As for time point: cycle 4 day 1 (C4D1), after five to seven weeks of nivolumab. With no exception, relapse followed autologous stem cell transplantation in all patients, and brentuximab vedotin exposure varied. Some clones are missing from TCRdb's copy, which holds only in-frame ones; the method was immunoSEQ multiplex PCR. The sample holds around 25,000 clones, approximately 80% seen once. This specimen was peripheral blood mononuclear cells (PBMCs), taken before the fourth cycle of nivolumab. Every receptor here comes from a human donor with classical Hodgkin lymphoma.

The chain combines TRBV28 with TRBJ1-5; D unresolved. Germline CDR1 MDHEN, CDR2 SYDVKM. This CDR3 comprises 14 residues. Trimming pared 6 bases from V and 5 bases from J, leaving 14 bases between. CDR3 sequence: CASSSGRRDQPQHF. In DNA form, the CDR3 reads TGTGCCAGCAGCTCCGGGAGACGAGATCAGCCCCAGCATTTT.

In its sample, this clone ranks as medium-sized. The rearrangement links TRBV19 to TRBJ1-5; D unclear. CDR1 and CDR2 (germline): LNHDA, SQIVND (reference sequence). The germline V and J ends were trimmed by 3 bases and 10 bases, with 13 bases remaining between them. CDR3 length: 13 residues. CDR3 sequence: CASSMGIRQPQHF. The CDR3 DNA sequence: TGTGCCAGTAGTATGGGCATTCGTCAACCCCAGCATTTT.

The chain has TRBV7-2 and TRBJ2-2; D gene unclear. V shed 8 bases and J shed 0 bases, with 10 bases lying between them. The CDR3 covers 14 residues. The germline CDR1 and CDR2 sequences are SGHTA and FQGNSA. The CDR3 protein is CASRHNANTGELFF. The CDR3 nucleotides read TGTGCCAGCCGACACAACGCGAACACCGGGGAGCTGTTTTTT.

The chain is built from TRBV10-1 and TRBJ2-6; 8 nucleotides align to TRBD1. Looked up from germline, CDR1 is WNHNN and CDR2 is SYGVQD (reference sequence). V lost 4 bases to trimming and J lost 4 bases; unmatched junction nucleotides: 3. This CDR3 comprises 15 residues. The CDR3 region has the DNA TGCGCCAGCAGTGGGGGACAGGCAGGGGCCAACGTCCTGACTTTC. Its protein is CASSGGQAGANVLTF.

V usage is TRBV27 and J usage is TRBJ2-5; tentatively, D is TRBD1 (6 bases). The CDR3 is made up of 14 amino acids. CDR1 and CDR2 from the germline V gene are MNHEY and SMNVEV (reference sequence). V was pared by 3 bases and J by 5 bases, with 13 bases between. Here the CDR3 DNA reads TGTGCCAGCAGTTTTAGTACAGGGCGGGAGACCCAGTACTTC. It is translated as CASSFSTGRETQYF.

The chain couples TRBV28 to TRBJ2-5, with unresolved D. CDR3 size: 13 residues. V lost 5 bases and J lost 2, with 9 bases in between. CDR1 MDHEN and CDR2 SYDVKM come from the germline V gene. This CDR3 is CASSRPTQETQYF. CDR3 nucleotide sequence: TGTGCCAGCAGTCGTCCGACACAAGAGACCCAGTACTTC.

The V gene is TRBV11-3, the J gene TRBJ2-7; 13 nucleotides agree with TRBD2. The length of the CDR3 is 15 residues. Germline V gives CDR1 SGHNT, CDR2 YENEEA. V lost 5 bases and J lost 6; bases outside the gene matches: 7. The CDR3 spells CASSTRTSGGFEQYF. The CDR3 nucleotides read TGTGCCAGCAGCACACGGACTAGCGGGGGCTTCGAGCAGTACTTC.

The J gene is TRBJ2-2, the V gene TRBV6-5, with D possibly matching TRBD1 (5 bases). There are 14 residues in the CDR3. V was trimmed by 0 bases and J by 5 bases, leaving 7 bases between them. Looked up from germline, CDR1 is MNHEY and CDR2 is SVGAGI. CDR3 amino acids: CASSYSQGTGELFF. CDR3 sequence (DNA): TGTGCCAGCAGTTACTCTCAGGGTACCGGGGAGCTGTTTTTT.

The chain is built from TRBV5-1 and TRBJ2-3; D might be TRBD2 (6 bases). V was trimmed by 3 bases and J by 0 bases, leaving 20 bases between them. The CDR3 totals 18 residues. The V gene's germline CDR1 is SGHRS and CDR2 YFSETQ. The CDR3, as DNA: TGCGCCAGCAGCTCCAAAACCCGCGCCGGGACTAGCACAGATACGCAGTATTTT. Residues: CASSSKTRAGTSTDTQYF. Full variable domain (remainder filled in from reference TRBV5-1 and TRBJ2-3): KAGVTQTPRYLIKTRGQQVTLSCSPISGHRSVSWYQQTPGQGLQFLFEYFSETQRNKGNFPGRFSGRQFSNSRSEMNVSTLELGDSALYLCASSSKTRAGTSTDTQYFGPGTRLTVL.

This clone was seen only once. The rearrangement joins TRBV28 to TRBJ2-7; D could derive from TRBD1 or TRBD2 (5 bases each). The ends were cut back, 8 bases at V and 7 bases at J, with 21 bases in the middle. Germline CDR1 and CDR2: MDHEN and SYDVKM. CDR3 length: 14 amino acids. As DNA, the CDR3 is TGTGCCAGCCGAACCACCGGGACCCCAGGGGAGCAGTACTTC. As protein: CASRTTGTPGEQYF.

The gene calls are TRBV7-9 and TRBJ2-1; D unresolved. Germline V gene sequence: CDR1 SEHNR, CDR2 FQNEAQ (reference sequence). Trimming left V 5 bases short and J 0 bases short, with 11 bases between. The CDR3 extends over 15 amino acids. CDR3 coding DNA: TGTGCCAGCAGCCCCCCGGATGCCTCCTACAATGAGCAGTTCTTC. It is translated as CASSPPDASYNEQFF.

The J gene is TRBJ2-5, the V gene TRBV7-2, with a tentative D call TRBD1 (6 bases). From germline, CDR1 is SGHTA and CDR2 FQGNSA. CDR3 length: 15 amino acids. Trimming stripped 5 bases from V and 6 bases from J, with 19 bases between. The CDR3 sequence is CASSRPVGALKTQYF. The CDR3 DNA sequence: TGTGCCAGCAGCCGCCCAGTGGGGGCGTTAAAGACCCAGTACTTC.

The chain links TRBV6-5 to TRBJ1-4; unclear D gene. The CDR3 runs 14 residues. V lost 0 bases and J 8 bases, leaving 10 bases between the germline ends. Germline V gives CDR1 MNHEY, CDR2 SVGAGI. Written as DNA, the CDR3 is TGTGCCAGCAGTTACTCTGGGGTGGAAGAAAAACTGTTTTTT. This encodes CASSYSGVEEKLFF.

The chain is built from TRBV5-6 and TRBJ2-2, with D maybe TRBD2 (5 bases). The germline V gene encodes CDR1 SGHDT and CDR2 YYEEEE. Trimming removed 4 bases from V and 6 bases from J, with 7 bases in between. The CDR3 runs to 12 residues. In nucleotides, the CDR3 is TGTGCCAGCAGCCGAGGGTCCGGGGAGCTGTTTTTT. This translates into CASSRGSGELFF. The complete variable domain, with remaining parts taken from reference TRBV5-6 and TRBJ2-2, reads DAGVTQSPTHLIKTRGQQVTLRCSPKSGHDTVSWYQQALGQGPQFIFQYYEEEERQRGNFPDRFSGHQFPNYSSELNVNALLLGDSALYLCASSRGSGELFFGEGSRLTVL.

The chain joins TRBV19 to TRBJ2-3, with a tentative D call TRBD2 (6 bases). Trimming left V 6 bases short and J 5 bases short, with 21 bases between. The CDR3 length is 16 residues. Germline CDR1 is LNHDA and CDR2 is SQIVND (reference sequence). CDR3 sequence (DNA): TGTGCCAGTAGACGGAAACCGGGAGAGATAAAAGATACGCAGTATTTT. Its protein is CASRRKPGEIKDTQYF. The complete variable domain, with remaining parts taken from reference TRBV19 and TRBJ2-3, reads DGGITQSPKYLFRKEGQNVTLSCEQNLNHDAMYWYRQDPGQGLRLIYYSQIVNDFQKGDIAEGYSVSREKKESFPLTVTSAQKNPTAFYLCASRRKPGEIKDTQYFGPGTRLTVL.

The V gene is TRBV28, the J gene TRBJ2-7; tentative D call: TRBD1 (5 bases). The ends were cut back, 5 bases at V and 4 bases at J, with 9 bases in the middle. This CDR3 has 12 amino acids. CDR1 and CDR2 (germline): MDHEN, SYDVKM. Here the CDR3 DNA reads TGTGCCAGCAGTCAAGACAGATACGAGCAGTACTTC. Translating it yields CASSQDRYEQYF.

The V call is TRBV21-1, the J call TRBJ1-4; the table's D call, TRBD1, was not checked against the DNA. TRBV21-1 is labeled a pseudogene. The CDR3 has 16 amino acids. CDR3 coding DNA: TGTGCCAGCAAAATCGTAGGGGACACCCGTAATGAAAAACTGTTTTTT. As protein: CASKIVGDTRNEKLFF.

The chain couples TRBV5-4 to TRBJ2-5; 14 bases agree with TRBD2. The CDR3 has 16 amino acids. Germline V gives CDR1 SGHNT, CDR2 YYREEE (reference sequence). Trimming took 2 bases from V and 5 from J; bases not matched to a gene: 5. CDR3 protein: CASSLPGLAGDETQYF. In nucleotides, the CDR3 is TGTGCCAGCAGCTTACCGGGACTAGCGGGAGATGAGACCCAGTACTTC.

This clone was counted a few times. V is TRBV5-6 and J is TRBJ1-1; D is unclear. V was trimmed by 2 bases and J by 5 bases, leaving 13 bases between them. There are 14 residues in the CDR3. Germline assignment: CDR1 SGHDT and CDR2 YYEEEE. CDR3 coding DNA: TGTGCCAGCAGCTTTACGGGGTCTTTGACTGAAGCTTTCTTT. As protein: CASSFTGSLTEAFF.

This sequence joins TRBV5-4 and TRBJ2-1; 8 nucleotides agree with TRBD2. In germline, CDR1 is SGHNT, CDR2 YYREEE (reference sequence). Trimming removed 4 bases from V and 3 bases from J; junction bases left unmatched: 9. The CDR3 is 16 residues long. The CDR3 region has the DNA TGTGCCAGCAGCCCCTCCGGGACTAGACACTACAATGAGCAGTTCTTC. As protein: CASSPSGTRHYNEQFF.

CDR3 in DNA: TGTGCCAGCAGTTTGACAGGAGCGGGACTCTACGAGCAGTACTTC. Translation gives CASSLTGAGLYEQYF. This chain uses TRBV27 with TRBJ2-7; tentative D call: TRBD2 (7 bases). The ends were cut back, 3 bases at V and 3 bases at J, with 15 bases in the middle. CDR3 length equals 15 residues. Germline lookup yields CDR1 MNHEY and CDR2 SMNVEV (reference sequence).

The V gene is TRBV30, the J gene TRBJ1-2; a possible D gene is TRBD1 (6 bases). This CDR3 is 16 amino acids long. Per the germline V gene, CDR1 is GTSNPN and CDR2 is SVGIG (reference sequence). V was clipped by 5 bases and J by 2 bases, with 21 bases between them. The CDR3 region is CAWVRTAKPKNYGYTF. The CDR3 DNA reads as TGTGCCTGGGTGAGGACAGCGAAACCGAAGAACTATGGCTACACCTTC.